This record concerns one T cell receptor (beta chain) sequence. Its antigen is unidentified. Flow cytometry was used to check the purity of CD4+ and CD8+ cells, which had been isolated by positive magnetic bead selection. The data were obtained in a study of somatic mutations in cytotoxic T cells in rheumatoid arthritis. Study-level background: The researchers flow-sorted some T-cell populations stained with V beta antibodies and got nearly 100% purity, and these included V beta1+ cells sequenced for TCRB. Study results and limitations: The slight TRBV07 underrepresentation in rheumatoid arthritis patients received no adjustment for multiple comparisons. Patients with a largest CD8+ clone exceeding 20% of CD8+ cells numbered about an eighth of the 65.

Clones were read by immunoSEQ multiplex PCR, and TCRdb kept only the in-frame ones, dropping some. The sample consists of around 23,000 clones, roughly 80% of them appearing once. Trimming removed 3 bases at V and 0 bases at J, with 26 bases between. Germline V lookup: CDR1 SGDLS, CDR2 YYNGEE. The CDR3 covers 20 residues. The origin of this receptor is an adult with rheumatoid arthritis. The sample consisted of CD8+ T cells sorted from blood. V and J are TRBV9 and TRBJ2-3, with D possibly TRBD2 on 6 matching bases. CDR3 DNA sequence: TGTGCCAGCAGCGATCCGAGTACGTGGAGGGATGGTCAGAGCACAGATACGCAGTATTTT. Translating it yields CASSDPSTWRDGQSTDTQYF.